This passage covers 4 T cell receptor beta chains from one sample sequenced in a study of cytomegalovirus exposure and HLA in healthy donors. The PCR was carried out with 60 Vbeta primers and 13 Jbeta primers. Some clones are missing from TCRdb's copy, which holds only in-frame ones; the method was immunoSEQ multiplex PCR. The sample lists over 100,000 clones; approximately 80% were seen once. The material sequenced was PBMCs. These receptors came from a female donor in good health and CMV-seropositive.

In its sample, this clone was seen once. The chain employs TRBV4-2 and TRBJ1-1; TRBD1 might be the D (5 bases). V lost 1 base to trimming and J lost 8 bases, with 5 bases between them. CDR3 length equals 11 residues. CDR1 and CDR2 (germline): LGHNA, YNFKEQ. The CDR3 DNA follows: TGTGCCAGCAGCCAAGGGACAGAAGCTTTCTTT. Protein sequence: CASSQGTEAFF.

The chain links TRBV6-1 to TRBJ1-4; 9 bases line up with TRBD1. Germline lookup yields CDR1 MNHNS and CDR2 SASEGT. V shed 2 bases, J shed 0 bases, and the junction held 10 bases outside the gene matches. The length of the CDR3 is 19 residues. CDR3: CASSEKVWGQGATNEKLFF. CDR3 DNA sequence: TGTGCCAGCAGTGAAAAAGTCTGGGGACAGGGTGCAACTAATGAAAAACTGTTTTTT.

This clone was detected a few times. The V gene is TRBV19, the J gene TRBJ2-3; D is undetermined. The germline V and J ends were trimmed by 4 bases and 2 bases, with 13 bases remaining between them. This CDR3 has 15 amino acids. Germline lookup yields CDR1 LNHDA and CDR2 SQIVND (reference sequence). The CDR3 here is CASSSGEAFTDTQYF. DNA of the CDR3: TGTGCCAGTAGTAGCGGTGAGGCATTCACAGATACGCAGTATTTT.

The rearrangement joins TRBV18 to TRBJ1-4; D perhaps matches TRBD1 (5 bases). V was cut by 3 bases and J by 2 bases, with 10 bases left in between. The length of the CDR3 is 15 residues. CDR1 and CDR2 (germline): KGHSH, LQKENI. CDR3 residues: CASSPTAITNEKLFF. CDR3 nucleotides: TGTGCCAGCTCACCGACAGCGATCACTAATGAAAAACTGTTTTTT. Looking up the rest from reference TRBV18 and TRBJ1-4 gives the full variable domain: NAGVMQNPRHLVRRRGQEARLRCSPMKGHSHVYWYRQLPEEGLKFMVYLQKENIIDESGMPKERFSAEFPKEGPSILRIQQVVRGDSAAYFCASSPTAITNEKLFFGSGTQLSVL.